Following are 14 T cell receptor beta chains from one sample sequenced in a study of CD8 T cells in ankylosing spondylitis. TCRdb recomputed calls from the 5' RACE reads with MiXCR, one row per CDR3 protein. The sample shows about 160,000 distinct CDR3 sequences, around a tenth of them seen only once. The specimen sequenced was blood, either unsorted or a sorted T cell fraction (not recorded which). The origin of the receptors is a female donor with ankylosing spondylitis or in good health (not recorded which).

A few counts support this clonotype. The rearrangement uses TRBV27 and TRBJ1-6; possible D gene TRBD1, 5 bases. The CDR3 loop spans 14 amino acids. With 5 bases removed from V and 9 bases from J, the gap between germline ends came to 14 bases. CDR1 is MNHEY and CDR2 is SMNVEV in the germline V gene (reference sequence). The CDR3 spells CASSADPGRSPLHF. The CDR3 region has the DNA TGTGCCAGCAGTGCTGATCCGGGACGTTCACCCCTCCACTTT.

The chain has TRBV20-1 and TRBJ2-1; no reliable D call. This CDR3 comprises 14 residues. The V end was cut by 6 bases, the J end by 7 bases, with 19 bases between. The germline gives CDR1 DFQATT, CDR2 SNEGSKA (reference sequence). CDR3 in amino acids: CSASPRVARNEQFF. DNA for the CDR3: TGCAGTGCCTCCCCCCGAGTGGCGCGGAATGAGCAGTTCTTC.

This clonotype was observed a few times. The rearrangement joins TRBV7-9 to TRBJ1-1; D gene unclear. Germline CDR1 and CDR2: SEHNR and FQNEAQ (reference sequence). The CDR3 spans 14 residues. V shed 7 bases and J shed 5 bases, with 17 bases lying between them. The CDR3 nucleotides read TGTGCCAGCATCTTTGGAGGAGGAGGGACTGAAGCTTTCTTT. Translating gives CASIFGGGGTEAFF.

This clonotype was picked up many times. This rearrangement joins TRBV6-4 to TRBJ2-3, with D uncertain. The CDR3 runs to 9 residues. The V end was cut by 8 bases, the J end by 6 bases, with 3 bases between. CDR1 is MRHNA, CDR2 SNTAGT, per germline. Here the CDR3 reads CASGDTQYF. DNA for the CDR3: TGTGCCAGCGGGGATACGCAGTATTTT.

This clonotype was counted between two and nine times. The chain joins TRBV28 to TRBJ2-6; D remains unclear. Trimming pared 4 bases from V and 0 bases from J, leaving 7 bases between. This CDR3 is built from 15 residues. Germline V gene lookup returns CDR1 MDHEN and CDR2 SYDVKM. The CDR3 nucleotides read TGTGCCAGCAGTTACTTTACCTCTGGGGCCAACGTCCTGACTTTC. Translating it yields CASSYFTSGANVLTF.

This sequence joins TRBV20-1 and TRBJ2-1; D is uncertain. Deletions cut 6 bases from V and 2 bases from J, with 17 bases between. This CDR3 has 15 amino acids. CDR1 and CDR2 (germline): DFQATT, SNEGSKA (reference sequence). CDR3 sequence: CSAISRTAAYNEQFF. The CDR3 coding sequence is TGCAGTGCGATTTCCCGGACCGCGGCCTACAATGAGCAGTTCTTC.

This clonotype was recorded a few times. The rearrangement joins TRBV20-1 to TRBJ2-1; 7 bases match TRBD2. Germline lookup yields CDR1 DFQATT and CDR2 SNEGSKA (reference sequence). J gave up 5 bases and V 1 base, and 8 bases lay outside the gene matches. The CDR3 runs to 15 residues. The CDR3 protein is CSARALAASNNEQFF. As DNA, the CDR3 is TGCAGTGCTAGAGCCCTAGCGGCTTCCAACAATGAGCAGTTCTTC.

This clonotype was seen ten or more times. This chain links TRBV27 with TRBJ2-7; tentative D call: TRBD2 (5 bases). Per germline, CDR1 MNHEY and CDR2 SMNVEV (reference sequence). V gave up 0 bases and J gave up 3 bases, with 9 bases separating them. CDR3 length: 14 residues. The CDR3 is CASSLSGNLYEQYF. DNA for the CDR3: TGTGCCAGCAGTTTATCCGGGAACCTCTACGAGCAGTACTTC.

This clonotype occurred a few times. The chain carries TRBV7-8 and TRBJ2-1; 7 bases are a match to TRBD2. The length of the CDR3 is 13 residues. V shed 2 bases and J 9 bases; nucleotides not matched to a gene: 4. CDR1 SGHVS and CDR2 FQNEAQ come from the germline V gene. The CDR3 nucleotides read TGTGCCAGCAGCTTACGGGGGGAGGGTGAGCAGTTCTTC. It translates to CASSLRGEGEQFF.

This clonotype was detected a few times. The V call is TRBV24-1, the J call TRBJ1-1; tentatively, D is TRBD1 (6 bases). This CDR3 has 14 amino acids. Between the trimmed V and J ends, which lost 5 bases and 4 bases, there was a span of 13 bases. The V gene's germline CDR1 is KGHDR and CDR2 SFDVKD. CDR3 sequence reads: CATSGGGLGTEAFF. The CDR3 coding sequence is TGTGCCACCAGTGGTGGGGGCTTAGGCACTGAAGCTTTCTTT.

In this sample, this clonotype turned up a few times. The chain employs TRBV28 and TRBJ2-1; maybe TRBD2 (7 bases). V was trimmed by 4 bases and J by 9 bases, leaving 19 bases between them. The CDR3 has 15 amino acids. Germline CDR1 reads MDHEN; CDR2 reads SYDVKM. The CDR3 is CASSSDSPGGVEQFF. The CDR3 DNA follows: TGTGCCAGCAGTTCGGACAGCCCGGGGGGAGTTGAGCAGTTCTTC.

A few counts support this clonotype. The chain couples TRBV3-1 to TRBJ1-1; D call uncertain. V lost 6 bases and J 7 bases, leaving 12 bases between the germline ends. Per the germline V gene, CDR1 is LGHDT and CDR2 is YNNKEL (reference sequence). The length of the CDR3 is 12 residues. DNA of the CDR3: TGTGCCAGCAGTCCGACCGGGCATGAAGCTTTCTTT. Its protein is CASSPTGHEAFF.

There are many counts of this clonotype. The genes are TRBV6-5 and TRBJ1-4, with no clear D. V lost 4 bases and J lost 8, with 17 bases in between. CDR3 length: 15 residues. Germline V gene lookup returns CDR1 MNHEY and CDR2 SVGAGI. The DNA for the CDR3 is TGTGCCAGCAGTTCCAGGATCGAAGTTAGGGAAAAACTGTTTTTT. Protein: CASSSRIEVREKLFF.

The J gene is TRBJ2-2, the V gene TRBV27; D is unclear. V was cut by 2 bases and J by 2 bases, with 9 bases left in between. CDR1 is MNHEY and CDR2 is SMNVEV in the germline V gene (reference sequence). This CDR3 is built from 15 residues. CDR3 nucleotide sequence: TGTGCCAGCAGTTTACCAGACCCAAACACCGGGGAGCTGTTTTTT. This translates into CASSLPDPNTGELFF.